This TCR beta chain stems from a study of T cells in localized non-small cell lung cancer (dated by TCRdb to about 2020). For the study in its entirety: The study examined T cell repertoires in a few hundred patients with early-stage NSCLC and compared tumors with uninvolved tumor-adjacent lungs. The mean age of the NSCLC patients was roughly 63 years, with 120 to 150 men and 100 to 110 women. The cohort comprised roughly 220 treatment-naïve NSCLC patients with resected, localized lung tumors.

Points on this clone: This clone's antigen is unknown. Within one base of it there is no much larger clone, and no base qualities were kept.

At diagnosis, tumor, uninvolved tumor-adjacent lung and peripheral blood were collected and then preserved as a mix of FFPE and fresh-frozen material. Blood samples were analyzed as peripheral blood mononuclear cells for TCR repertoire profiling. Here is what the overall study found, with its caveats: Longer overall survival was associated with higher blood T cell density, whereas shorter survival was associated with higher adjacent-lung clonality. A median of 57 of the top 100 tumor clones were detected in paired uninvolved adjacent lung, and around 30 of these tumor clones were also found among the top 100 clones of the paired uninvolved adjacent lung. Because multi-region tumor sequencing was not performed, intratumor heterogeneity could not be ruled out. Since the design was exploratory, TCR variables were selected using unadjusted p-values with no false-discovery rate correction. Uninvolved tumor-adjacent lung showed the highest T cell clonality, higher than tumor, which suggests more focused antigenic responses in the uninvolved tumor-adjacent lung.

The junction shows trimming of 4 bases on V and 4 bases on J, and the gene matches do not reach 11 bases of it. From the germline V gene, CDR1 is SNHLY and CDR2 is FYNNEI. From its cysteine to its phenylalanine, the CDR3 spans 17 amino acids. Only CDR3 DNA is held: 51 bases, read in frame from base 1. TCR beta CDR3 regions were sequenced from DNA using the immunoSEQ Assay. Per the source publication's procedure: T cell density was computed as TCR beta template counts normalized to usable DNA estimated by amplifying housekeeping genes. The preseqR package was used to estimate richness by extrapolating to 400,000 templates for PBMC samples and to 120,000 templates for tissue samples. Clonality was taken to be one minus Pielou's evenness. To identify tissue-enriched TCRs, differential abundance testing was run on productive amino-acid clonotypes with a minimum total count of 5 and an alpha of 0.1. Repertoire overlap between compartments was quantified with the Jaccard Index and Morisita Overlap Index. TCR beta CDR3s were clustered by GLIPH together with public tetramer-defined viral CDR3s, and at least three viral sequences plus V-gene enrichment were required for viral motifs. The table was pulled from immuneACCESS by TCRdb, which kept in-frame rearrangements only. Such tables lose some clones; where checked, under half of the loss comes from unresolved V genes, and the rest has no known cause. That table gives V, J and clone size, and the DNA gave D and trimming. For this sample the table gives tens of thousands of clones, of which about four fifths were detected only once. The ten largest clones represent under 7.5% of the sample.

The chain employs TRBV2 and TRBJ2-3, with 10 central nucleotides matching TRBD2. Sequenced here: peripheral blood mononuclear cells, sampled before any cancer treatment. This receptor was taken from a male donor older than 55 with stage II lung adenocarcinoma. The CDR3 reads CASSGVGLAVIADTQYF. The DNA is TGTGCCAGCAGTGGGGTAGGACTAGCGGTAATAGCAGATACGCAGTATTTT.